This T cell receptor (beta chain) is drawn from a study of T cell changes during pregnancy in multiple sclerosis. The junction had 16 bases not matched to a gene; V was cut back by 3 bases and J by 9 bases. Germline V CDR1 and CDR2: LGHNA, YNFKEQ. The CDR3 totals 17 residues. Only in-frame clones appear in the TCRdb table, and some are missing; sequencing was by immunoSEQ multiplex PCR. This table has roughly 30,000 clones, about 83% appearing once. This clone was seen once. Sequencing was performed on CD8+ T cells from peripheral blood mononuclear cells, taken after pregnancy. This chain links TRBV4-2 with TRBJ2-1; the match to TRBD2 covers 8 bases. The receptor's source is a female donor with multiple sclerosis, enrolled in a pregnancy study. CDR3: CASSQEPSGGAFGEQFF. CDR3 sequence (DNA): TGTGCCAGCAGCCAGGAACCGAGCGGGGGAGCGTTTGGTGAGCAGTTCTTC.